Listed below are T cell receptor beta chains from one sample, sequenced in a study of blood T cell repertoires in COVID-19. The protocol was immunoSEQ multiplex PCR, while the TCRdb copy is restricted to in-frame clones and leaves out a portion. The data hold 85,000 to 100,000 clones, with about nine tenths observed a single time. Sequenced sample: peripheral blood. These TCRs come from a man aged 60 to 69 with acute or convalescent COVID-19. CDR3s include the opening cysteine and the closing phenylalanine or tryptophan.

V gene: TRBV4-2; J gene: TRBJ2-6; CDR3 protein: CASSQDGGRGGPGANVLTF
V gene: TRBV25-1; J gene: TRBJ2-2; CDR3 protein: CASSPRGQPGELFF
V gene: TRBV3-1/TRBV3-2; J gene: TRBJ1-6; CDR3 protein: CASSQAPTGVGYNSPLHF
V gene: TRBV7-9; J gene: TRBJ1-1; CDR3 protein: CASCRDTMNTEAFF
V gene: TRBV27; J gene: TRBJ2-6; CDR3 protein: CASSGGGRWSGANVLTF
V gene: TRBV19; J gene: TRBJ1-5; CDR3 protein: CASIGQGFEYNNQPQHF
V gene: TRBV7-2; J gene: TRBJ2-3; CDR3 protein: CASSLVWGLADTQYF
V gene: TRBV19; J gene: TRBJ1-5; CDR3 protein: CASSIGHRVRNQPQHF
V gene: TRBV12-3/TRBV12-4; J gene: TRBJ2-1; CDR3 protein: CASSLDGYNEQFF
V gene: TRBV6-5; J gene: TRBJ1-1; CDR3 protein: CASRVPGTATEAFF
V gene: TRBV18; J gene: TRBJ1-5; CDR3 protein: CATAGGFNQPQHF
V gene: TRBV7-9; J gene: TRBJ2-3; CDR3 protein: CASSSGGGGSTDTQYF
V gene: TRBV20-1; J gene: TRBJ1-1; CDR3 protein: CSASSPHLHTEAFF
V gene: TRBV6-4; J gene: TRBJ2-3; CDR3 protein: CASSDRAGGPDTQYF
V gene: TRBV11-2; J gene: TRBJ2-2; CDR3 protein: CASSLGGDSLNTGELFF
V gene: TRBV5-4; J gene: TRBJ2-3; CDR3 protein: CASSLAKTSGDTDTQYF
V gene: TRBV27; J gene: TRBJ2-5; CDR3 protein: CASSSPLGETQYF
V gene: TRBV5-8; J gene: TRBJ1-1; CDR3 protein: CASSQQGEAFF
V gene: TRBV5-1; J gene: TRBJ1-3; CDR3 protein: CASSLRTEIGNTIYF
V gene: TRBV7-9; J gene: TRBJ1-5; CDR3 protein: CASSDRDTGNQPQHF
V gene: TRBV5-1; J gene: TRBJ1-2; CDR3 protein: CASSLDIVYGYTF
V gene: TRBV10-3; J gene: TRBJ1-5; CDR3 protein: CAIGAGTDNQPQHF
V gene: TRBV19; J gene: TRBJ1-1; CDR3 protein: CASSIKGAGSEAFF
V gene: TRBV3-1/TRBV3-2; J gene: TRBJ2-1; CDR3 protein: CASSREEGVYNEQFF
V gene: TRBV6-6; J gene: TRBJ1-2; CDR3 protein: CASSPDYGYTF
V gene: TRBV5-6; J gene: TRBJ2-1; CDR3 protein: CASSSGLAVDEQFF
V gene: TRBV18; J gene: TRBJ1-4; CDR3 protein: CASSPAGQGSEEKLFF
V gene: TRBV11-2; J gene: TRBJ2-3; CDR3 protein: CASRRAFVRDTQYF
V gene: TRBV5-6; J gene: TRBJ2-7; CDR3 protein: CASSFEGTDRGYEQYF
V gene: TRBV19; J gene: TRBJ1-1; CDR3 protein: CASNQWTVTHKTF
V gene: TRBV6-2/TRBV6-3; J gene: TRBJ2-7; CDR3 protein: CASSPTAGRWSYEQYF
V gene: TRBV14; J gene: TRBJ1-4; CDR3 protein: CASSQRQGSANEKLFF
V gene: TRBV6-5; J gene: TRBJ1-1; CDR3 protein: CASSYSRGTEAFF
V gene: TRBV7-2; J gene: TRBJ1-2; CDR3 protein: CASSALSIILNGYTF
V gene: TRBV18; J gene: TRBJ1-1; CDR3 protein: CASSPLGNTEAFF